Following are 30 T cell receptor beta chains from one sample sequenced in a study of OX40 agonist ivuxolimab in advanced cancers. Profiling relied on immunoSEQ multiplex PCR, and the TCRdb table lists in-frame clones only, not all of them. The sample shows about 45,000 clones, 80% of them seen only once. The sample consisted of CD4+ or CD8+ T cells sorted from blood, taken in a trial of the OX40 agonist ivuxolimab. The receptor set was obtained from an adult with an advanced solid tumor such as melanoma, head and neck, liver or kidney cancer.

The chain has TRBV18 and TRBJ2-2; D gene unclear. The germline V gene has CDR1 KGHSH and CDR2 LQKENI. V was clipped by 2 bases and J by 4 bases, with 11 bases between them. This CDR3 is built from 15 residues. The DNA of the CDR3 is TGTGCCAGCTCACCATCGGTGTCCCTCACCGGGGAGCTGTTTTTT. This translates into CASSPSVSLTGELFF.

The gene calls are TRBV7-9 and TRBJ2-1, with 12 bases aligning to TRBD2. Germline V gives CDR1 SEHNR, CDR2 FQNEAQ (reference sequence). V lost 3 bases to trimming and J lost 7 bases; unmatched junction nucleotides: 13. The CDR3 sequence is 18 residues long. The CDR3 spells CASSFPLRLAGVRNEQFF. Here the CDR3 DNA reads TGTGCCAGCAGCTTCCCTCTTAGACTAGCGGGAGTAAGGAATGAGCAGTTCTTC.

This clone occurred once. The rearrangement joins TRBV7-8 to TRBJ1-3; perhaps TRBD1 as D (5 bases). The CDR3 runs to 14 residues. V lost 4 bases and J lost 2, with 9 bases in between. CDR1 is SGHVS and CDR2 is FQNEAQ in the germline V gene. CDR3 loop: CASSWEGPGNTIYF. In DNA, the CDR3 is TGTGCCAGCAGCTGGGAGGGGCCTGGAAACACCATATATTTT.

This clone appeared once. The V gene is TRBV10-1, the J gene TRBJ2-1; D is possibly TRBD2 (6 bases). Germline CDR1 and CDR2: WNHNN and SYGVQD (reference sequence). V lost 3 bases and J 9 bases, leaving 18 bases between the germline ends. The CDR3 extends over 15 amino acids. The chain's CDR3 is CASSDRRALSGEQFF. The CDR3 nucleotides read TGCGCCAGCAGTGACCGGAGGGCCTTGAGTGGTGAGCAGTTCTTC.

The chain links TRBV7-9 to TRBJ2-7; the D gene could be TRBD1 or TRBD2 (6 bases each). The CDR3 runs to 16 residues. The V gene lost 3 bases and the J gene lost 5 bases, with 20 bases spanning the gap. CDR1 SEHNR and CDR2 FQNEAQ come from the germline V gene (reference sequence). CDR3 nucleotide sequence: TGTGCCAGCAGCTTTCTCGTCCTGGGGGGCGCGGACGAGCAGTACTTC. Amino acids: CASSFLVLGGADEQYF.

The chain has TRBV5-1 and TRBJ2-1; TRBD1 aligns across 9 bases. In germline, CDR1 is SGHRS, CDR2 YFSETQ. Trimming cost V 1 base and J 5 bases; bases outside gene matches: 1. The CDR3 covers 14 residues. CDR3 residues: CASSLRQGDNEQFF. Written as DNA, the CDR3 is TGCGCCAGCAGCTTGAGACAGGGGGACAATGAGCAGTTCTTC. Drawing the rest from reference TRBV5-1 and TRBJ2-1, the complete variable domain is KAGVTQTPRYLIKTRGQQVTLSCSPISGHRSVSWYQQTPGQGLQFLFEYFSETQRNKGNFPGRFSGRQFSNSRSEMNVSTLELGDSALYLCASSLRQGDNEQFFGPGTRLTVL.

This clone has a single count. The chain links TRBV5-1 to TRBJ2-7; TRBD2 matches at 12 bases. Germline loops: CDR1 SGHRS, CDR2 YFSETQ. V gave up 4 bases and J gave up 2 bases; unmatched junction bases: 4. The CDR3 spans 15 residues. The CDR3 sequence is CASSLGLAGPYEQYF. The CDR3 bases are TGCGCCAGCAGCCTTGGACTAGCGGGACCCTACGAGCAGTACTTC.

The V gene is TRBV19, the J gene TRBJ1-1, with 8 bases aligning to TRBD1. CDR3 size: 18 residues. Germline lookup yields CDR1 LNHDA and CDR2 SQIVND (reference sequence). With 3 bases clipped from V and 1 base from J, the junction kept 13 bases outside the gene matches. The CDR3 here is CASSMSWDRLGKNTEAFF. CDR3 nucleotide sequence: TGTGCCAGTAGTATGTCTTGGGACAGGTTGGGGAAGAACACTGAAGCTTTCTTT.

V and J are TRBV28 and TRBJ1-1, with D possibly TRBD1 on 5 matching bases. Germline assignment: CDR1 MDHEN and CDR2 SYDVKM. Trimming took 6 bases from V and 5 from J, leaving 34 bases between them. The length of the CDR3 is 20 residues. This CDR3 is CASSFIRRPRDSYKATEAFF. DNA of the CDR3: TGTGCCAGCAGCTTCATCCGGCGTCCCCGGGACTCCTACAAGGCGACTGAAGCTTTCTTT.

The chain is built from TRBV5-1 and TRBJ1-3; tentatively, D is TRBD1 (5 bases). The V end was cut by 3 bases, the J end by 4 bases, with 11 bases between. In germline, CDR1 is SGHRS, CDR2 YFSETQ. The CDR3 has 14 residues. CDR3 in DNA: TGCGCCAGCAGCTCGCAGGGCCCGGGAAACACCATATATTTT. This encodes CASSSQGPGNTIYF. The full variable domain, in which reference TRBV5-1 and TRBJ1-3 provide the parts outside the CDR3, is KAGVTQTPRYLIKTRGQQVTLSCSPISGHRSVSWYQQTPGQGLQFLFEYFSETQRNKGNFPGRFSGRQFSNSRSEMNVSTLELGDSALYLCASSSQGPGNTIYFGEGSWLTVV.

A few counts support this clone. The CDR3: CASSQWSAGAAGELFF. In nucleotides, the CDR3 is TGTGCCAGCAGCCAATGGTCGGCGGGAGCGGCCGGGGAGCTGTTTTTT. The chain employs TRBV16 and TRBJ2-2; 7 bases line up with TRBD2. CDR1 is KGHSY, CDR2 FQNENV, per germline. This CDR3 is 16 amino acids long. The trim removed 1 base at V and 6 bases at J, leaving 8 bases unmatched.

This clone has more than one count but fewer than ten. This rearrangement joins TRBV28 to TRBJ2-7, with D uncertain. Trimming pared 5 bases from V and 3 bases from J, leaving 8 bases between. Germline CDR1 and CDR2: MDHEN and SYDVKM. The length of the CDR3 is 12 residues. DNA of the CDR3: TGTGCCAGCAGTACGACAAGCTACGAGCAGTACTTC. Encoded protein: CASSTTSYEQYF.

The V and J genes are TRBV14 and TRBJ2-3; TRBD1 aligns across 10 bases. Germline V gene data show CDR1 as SGHDN and CDR2 as FVKESK. J was trimmed by 9 bases and V by 4 bases; bases with no gene match: 10. The CDR3 consists of 15 residues. DNA for the CDR3: TGTGCCAGCAGCCCAGACAGGGGGCTTGTAGGAACGCAGTATTTT. Protein sequence: CASSPDRGLVGTQYF.

Only a few counts were recorded for this clone. The V gene is TRBV5-1, the J gene TRBJ1-3; TRBD1 might be the D (5 bases). CDR1 SGHRS and CDR2 YFSETQ come from the germline V gene. V lost 0 bases, J lost 0 bases, and 16 bases lay in between. The CDR3 sequence is 18 residues long. The CDR3 spells CASSLALRGRSSGNTIYF. The CDR3 bases are TGCGCCAGCAGCTTGGCCCTTAGGGGACGGAGCTCTGGAAACACCATATATTTT.

A note on this clone: The same CDR3 is also encoded by other DNA sequences in this sample. The genes are TRBV18 and TRBJ2-7; the match to TRBD1 covers 7 bases. The ends lost 5 bases at V and 7 bases at J; junction bases unmatched: 8. The germline V gene has CDR1 KGHSH and CDR2 LQKENI. The CDR3 sequence is 13 residues long. In DNA, the CDR3 is TGTGCCAGCTCAAAGACAGGGCCAGGGGAGCAGTACTTC. Translating it yields CASSKTGPGEQYF.

The gene calls are TRBV27 and TRBJ1-2; 7 nucleotides agree with TRBD1. Germline loops: CDR1 MNHEY, CDR2 SMNVEV (reference sequence). There are 15 residues in the CDR3. J was trimmed by 1 base and V by 5 bases; bases with no gene match: 7. CDR3 loop: CASSPNRGFNYGYTF. The CDR3 DNA reads as TGTGCCAGCAGTCCAAACAGGGGATTTAACTATGGCTACACCTTC.

About this clone itself: This specimen includes other DNA sequences encoding the same CDR3. This chain joins TRBV9 and TRBJ2-7; 8 bases are a match to TRBD1. The trim removed 5 bases at V and 2 bases at J, leaving 3 bases unmatched. This CDR3 contains 13 residues. Germline CDR1 and CDR2: SGDLS and YYNGEE. Here the CDR3 reads CASSGQGAYEQYF. The CDR3, as DNA: TGTGCCAGCAGTGGACAGGGTGCCTACGAGCAGTACTTC.

As regards this clone: It may be a read error: a sequence one base away is much more abundant. The J gene is TRBJ1-5, the V gene TRBV28; D gene ambiguous. The length of the CDR3 is 15 residues. Trimming stripped 6 bases from V and 4 bases from J, with 16 bases between. CDR1 MDHEN and CDR2 SYDVKM come from the germline V gene. In DNA form, the CDR3 reads TGTGCCAGCAGCCCTGGACGGCAGACGAATCAGCCCCAGCATTTT. As protein: CASSPGRQTNQPQHF.

This chain links TRBV6-4 with TRBJ2-3; 11 bases align to TRBD2. Per germline, CDR1 MRHNA and CDR2 SNTAGT. V gave up 4 bases and J gave up 3 bases; unmatched junction bases: 6. The CDR3 length is 16 residues. CDR3 nucleotide sequence: TGTGCCAGCAGTGTTTTCGGGACTAGCGGTACAGATACGCAGTATTTT. It is translated as CASSVFGTSGTDTQYF.

This chain uses TRBV5-5 with TRBJ1-2, with D hard to call. The CDR3 spans 14 residues. Germline loops: CDR1 SGHKS, CDR2 YYEKEE (reference sequence). Trimming left V 3 bases short and J 6 bases short, with 15 bases between. DNA for the CDR3: TGTGCCAGCAGCTCGGCCGGGAAAGGAAATGGCTACACCTTC. Protein: CASSSAGKGNGYTF.

The J gene is TRBJ1-6, the V gene TRBV30, with 8 bases aligning to TRBD1. CDR3 length: 15 residues. V lost 2 bases to trimming and J lost 9 bases; unmatched junction nucleotides: 9. CDR1 and CDR2 (germline): GTSNPN, SVGIG (reference sequence). The CDR3 region has the DNA TGTGCCTGGAGTAGGCCGGACAGGGAGAGTTCACCCCTCCACTTT. This gives the protein CAWSRPDRESSPLHF.

This chain links TRBV18 with TRBJ1-3; maybe TRBD1 (5 bases). V dropped 0 bases and J dropped 1 base, with 13 bases sitting between them. The CDR3 is made up of 17 amino acids. CDR1 KGHSH and CDR2 LQKENI come from the germline V gene. The CDR3, as DNA: TGTGCCAGCTCACCACCGGGCAGGGTGGCTTCTGGAAACACCATATATTTT. This sequence encodes CASSPPGRVASGNTIYF.

The V gene is TRBV10-3, the J gene TRBJ1-1; the D gene is possibly TRBD1 (5 bases). Germline CDR1 ENHRY, CDR2 SYGVKD. The CDR3 has 17 amino acids. The ends were cut back, 11 bases at V and 2 bases at J, with 27 bases in the middle. CDR3 amino acids: CAATKTVYRGINTEAFF. CDR3 bases: TGTGCCGCTACAAAGACTGTATACCGGGGGATAAACACTGAAGCTTTCTTT.

The chain joins TRBV9 to TRBJ2-3; no clear D gene. The CDR3 covers 13 residues. The V end lost 0 bases, the J end lost 6 bases, and 8 bases lay between the germline ends. The V gene's germline CDR1 is SGDLS and CDR2 YYNGEE. The CDR3 DNA follows: TGTGCCAGCAGCGTAGACCTAACGGATACGCAGTATTTT. Its translation: CASSVDLTDTQYF.

The chain joins TRBV5-4 to TRBJ2-1, with D hard to call. The CDR3 spans 14 residues. The germline V gene has CDR1 SGHNT and CDR2 YYREEE (reference sequence). Trimming pared 4 bases from V and 3 bases from J, leaving 11 bases between. The CDR3 reads CASSPESNYNEQFF. CDR3 DNA: TGTGCCAGCAGCCCCGAATCGAACTACAATGAGCAGTTCTTC. Looking up the rest from reference TRBV5-4 and TRBJ2-1 gives the full variable domain: ETGVTQSPTHLIKTRGQQVTLRCSSQSGHNTVSWYQQALGQGPQFIFQYYREEENGRGNFPPRFSGLQFPNYSSELNVNALELDDSALYLCASSPESNYNEQFFGPGTRLTVL.

V usage is TRBV9 and J usage is TRBJ2-2; 8 bases align to TRBD2. After removal of 0 bases from V and 4 bases from J, the junction contained 5 bases not matched to a gene. The CDR3 runs 16 residues. CDR1 is SGDLS and CDR2 is YYNGEE in the germline V gene. CDR3 amino acids: CASSVAAGVVTGELFF. The CDR3 DNA follows: TGTGCCAGCAGCGTAGCAGCGGGAGTTGTCACCGGGGAGCTGTTTTTT. The full variable domain, rest sourced from reference TRBV9 and TRBJ2-2, is DSGVTQTPKHLITATGQRVTLRCSPRSGDLSVYWYQQSLDQGLQFLIQYYNGEERAKGNILERFSAQQFPDLHSELNLSSLELGDSALYFCASSVAAGVVTGELFFGEGSRLTVL.

V is TRBV2 and J is TRBJ2-2; 7 nucleotides agree with TRBD1. Germline CDR1 SNHLY, CDR2 FYNNEI. V trimming: 10 bases; J trimming: 1 base; junction bases outside the gene matches: 9. This CDR3 spans 15 amino acids. The CDR3 DNA sequence: TGTGCCATCCAGACAGGGTCCGGGAACACCGGGGAGCTGTTTTTT. Amino acids: CAIQTGSGNTGELFF.

The chain's CDR3 is CASSVEASREYGSPLHF. In nucleotides, the CDR3 is TGTGCCAGCAGCGTAGAGGCCAGCAGGGAGTATGGTTCACCCCTCCACTTT. The chain employs TRBV9 and TRBJ1-6, with D perhaps TRBD1 (5 bases). Per germline, CDR1 SGDLS and CDR2 YYNGEE. Between the trimmed V and J ends, which lost 0 bases and 9 bases, there was a span of 19 bases. This CDR3 contains 17 residues. The full variable domain, its missing parts supplied by reference TRBV9 and TRBJ1-6, is DSGVTQTPKHLITATGQRVTLRCSPRSGDLSVYWYQQSLDQGLQFLIQYYNGEERAKGNILERFSAQQFPDLHSELNLSSLELGDSALYFCASSVEASREYGSPLHFGNGTRLTVT.

A few counts support this clone. The J gene is TRBJ2-7, the V gene TRBV5-6; D call uncertain. The CDR3 loop spans 15 amino acids. The germline gives CDR1 SGHDT, CDR2 YYEEEE. V was pared by 4 bases and J by 0 bases, with 14 bases between. CDR3: CASSPYSESSYEQYF. The CDR3, as DNA: TGTGCCAGCAGCCCATACTCAGAGAGCTCCTACGAGCAGTACTTC.

The chain recombines TRBV5-1 with TRBJ2-3; no definite D call. The CDR3 has 14 amino acids. Germline CDR1 and CDR2: SGHRS and YFSETQ. Trimming pared 0 bases from V and 6 bases from J, leaving 11 bases between. The CDR3 DNA follows: TGCGCCAGCAGCTTGGCCGGCAGAACTGATACGCAGTATTTT. It specifies CASSLAGRTDTQYF.